This TCR beta chain was obtained from a study of long-term antiretroviral therapy in people with HIV. Across the study: About a decade before 2015, the earliest samples were taken when ART was typically delayed.

Note on this clone: Its antigen remains unidentified.

The libraries were made with immunoSEQ v3.0 at survey level. Assay: immunoSEQ multiplex PCR; the TCRdb copy retains only in-frame clones and omits some. Of about 32,000 clones listed, around 94% were seen once; the top ten hold about 3.9%. Study results and limitations: Controls showed broader CDR3 length ranges than did the HIV repertoires.

The receptor was isolated from a woman aged 45-59 years with HIV. The sequences come from unsorted PBMCs, collected 4.1 years after starting antiretroviral therapy.

CDR3 sequence: CAIRSGLAGVNTGELFF. CDR3 sequence (DNA): TGTGCCATCAGATCGGGACTAGCGGGGGTGAACACCGGGGAGCTGTTTTTT. The chain has TRBV10-3 and TRBJ2-2; 14 bases line up with TRBD2. Germline assignment: CDR1 ENHRY and CDR2 SYGVKD. CDR3 size: 17 residues. J was trimmed by 1 base and V by 6 bases; bases with no gene match: 4.